Listed here are 7 T cell receptor beta chains from one sample, sequenced in a study of T and B cells in COVID-19 patients. Blood genomic DNA input for TRB amplification was roughly 220-500 ng. BIOMED2 TRB-A/B primer pools were used in multiplex TRB PCR. TCRdb re-called the multiplex PCR reads through MiXCR, storing one row per CDR3 protein. The profile shows 8,500 to 10,000 distinct CDR3 sequences, about 32% of them singletons. Sequencing was carried out using blood. The receptors originated from a human donor who had recovered from COVID-19.

By share, this clonotype ranks as medium-sized. This chain uses TRBV29-1 with TRBJ1-1; 7 bases match TRBD1. Unmatched junction bases numbered 9, after V lost 4 bases and J lost 4 bases. Germline loops: CDR1 SQVTM, CDR2 ANQGSEA. This CDR3 contains 14 residues. The CDR3 spells CSVVVQGVVTEAFF. CDR3 sequence (DNA): TGCAGCGTTGTGGTCCAGGGGGTCGTCACTGAAGCTTTCTTT.

This clonotype is medium-sized. This sequence joins TRBV13 and TRBJ2-1; the match to TRBD2 covers 8 bases. This CDR3 contains 12 residues. Germline V CDR1 and CDR2: PRHDT, FYEKMQ (reference sequence). Germline trimming cut 6 bases from V and 10 bases from J; bases unmatched to any gene: 5. The CDR3 region has the DNA TGTGCCAGCAGTATTAGCGGGGTCGAGCAGTTCTTC. This sequence encodes CASSISGVEQFF. The full variable domain, its missing parts supplied by reference TRBV13 and TRBJ2-1, is AAGVIQSPRHLIKEKRETATLKCYPIPRHDTVYWYQQGPGQDPQFLISFYEKMQSDKGSIPDRFSAQQFSDYHSELNMSSLELGDSALYFCASSISGVEQFFGPGTRLTVL.

This clonotype appeared a few times. The chain is built from TRBV20-1 and TRBJ2-3; 9 bases are a match to TRBD1. This CDR3 has 13 residues. Germline trimming cut 5 bases from V and 3 bases from J; bases unmatched to any gene: 3. Germline CDR1 DFQATT, CDR2 SNEGSKA (reference sequence). CDR3: CSALGQGTDTQYF. CDR3 coding DNA: TGCAGTGCTTTGGGACAGGGAACAGATACGCAGTATTTT.

For this clonotype: One end of the junction fails to match germline, which may point to a read error. The chain combines TRBV6-5 with TRBJ2-6, with 7 bases identical to TRBD1. CDR1 and CDR2 from the germline V gene are MNHEY and SVGAGI. This CDR3 contains 19 residues. The DNA of the CDR3 is TGTGCCATCAGTTACCGGATGAAGGGGGCAGGATCGGGGGCCAACGTCCTGACTTTC. Translating gives CAISYRMKGAGSGANVLTF.

The CDR3 DNA reads as TGTGCCAGCAGCTTCCGACAGCACACAGATACGCAGTATTTT. Translating gives CASSFRQHTDTQYF. The genes are TRBV11-1 and TRBJ2-3, with D perhaps matching TRBD1 (5 bases). Germline loops: CDR1 SGHAT, CDR2 FQDESV (reference sequence). This CDR3 has 14 amino acids. The V end was cut by 3 bases, the J end by 2 bases, with 9 bases between.

Concerning this clonotype: Because the CDR3 is missing its conserved closing phenylalanine or tryptophan, this is likely a read error. The chain links TRBV6-6 to TRBJ1-3; 10 bases agree with TRBD1. Germline V gene lookup returns CDR1 MNHNY and CDR2 SVGAGI (reference sequence). V lost 5 bases, J lost 0 bases, and 1 base stayed unmatched. CDR3 length: 15 residues. CDR3 bases: TGTGCCAGCAGTGGGACAGGGGTCTCTGGAAACACCATATATTTA. Protein sequence: CASSGTGVSGNTIYL.

By share, this clonotype ranks as medium-sized (0.01 to 0.1%). The V call is TRBV6-5, the J call TRBJ2-7; no clear D gene. CDR3 length equals 14 residues. V lost 3 bases and J lost 1, with 10 bases in between. The germline V gene encodes CDR1 MNHEY and CDR2 SVGAGI. CDR3 nucleotides: TGTGCCAGCAGTTATGAGTTGGGGTCCTACGAGCAGTACTTC. Encoded protein: CASSYELGSYEQYF.